These 9 T cell receptor beta chains were all obtained from the same sample, sequenced in a study of blood T cells in healthy people across ages. Primed by a sample-barcoded 5' primer and a J-beta primer mix, a second PCR proceeded for about 7 to 12 cycles. TCRdb re-derived calls from the 5' RACE reads in MiXCR, one entry per CDR3 protein. The profile covers 870,000 or so distinct CDR3 sequences, with less than 35% appearing a single time and around a sixth taken by the ten largest. Sequencing used blood. The receptors come from a woman at least 80 years old in good health.

This clonotype was seen only a few times. This chain joins TRBV30 and TRBJ1-2, with 8 nucleotides matching TRBD1. V shed 3 bases and J 8 bases; nucleotides not matched to a gene: 5. From germline, CDR1 is GTSNPN and CDR2 SVGIG (reference sequence). The CDR3 sequence is 12 residues long. The CDR3 bases are TGTGCCTGGAGGCAGACAGGGGACGGCTACACCTTC. It is translated as CAWRQTGDGYTF.

Remarks on this clonotype: A read error may explain this, as a much larger clone is one base away. This chain joins TRBV7-2 and TRBJ2-3; D is unresolved. Germline V CDR1 and CDR2: SGHTA, FQGNSA. V lost 5 bases to trimming and J lost 2 bases, with 8 bases between them. CDR3 length: 13 residues. In DNA form, the CDR3 reads TGTGCCAGCAGCGGTCCGTTCACAGATACGCAGTATTTT. This codes for CASSGPFTDTQYF.

This clonotype appeared once. As the CDR3 is not closed by the conserved phenylalanine or tryptophan, this likely results from a read error. The chain carries TRBV3-1 and TRBJ2-4, with D unclear. The CDR3 is made up of 13 amino acids. CDR1 is LGHDT and CDR2 is YNNKEL in the germline V gene (reference sequence). This CDR3 reads CANSRTAKNIQYL. The CDR3 nucleotides are TGTGCCAACAGCCGGACGGCCAAAAACATTCAGTACTTA.

This clonotype has ten or more counts. The chain is built from TRBV20-1 and TRBJ2-1, with D possibly matching TRBD1 (6 bases). The CDR3 is 17 residues long. V shed 1 base and J shed 0 bases, with 16 bases lying between them. CDR1 and CDR2 from the germline V gene are DFQATT and SNEGSKA (reference sequence). Written as DNA, the CDR3 is TGCAGTGCTAGAGGGAGGTGGGGGCAGAGCTCCTACAATGAGCAGTTCTTC. Its protein product is CSARGRWGQSSYNEQFF.

This clonotype was seen a handful of times. The junction and the germline gene differ at one end; a read error may be behind it. This rearrangement joins TRBV7-9 to TRBJ1-2; D gene unclear. CDR1 and CDR2 from the germline V gene are SEHNR and FQNEAQ (reference sequence). The length of the CDR3 is 12 residues. The CDR3 nucleotides are TGTGCCGGCAGCTTAGTCCTTAATGGCTACACCTTC. This gives the protein CAGSLVLNGYTF.

As to this clonotype: At one end, the junction sequence differs from germline, possibly due to a read error. The V and J genes are TRBV11-3 and TRBJ2-5, with a possible D match to TRBD2 (6 bases). Germline V CDR1 and CDR2: SGHNT, YENEEA. This CDR3 contains 14 residues. CDR3 nucleotides: TGTGCCGGCAGCTTAAAATGGGGAGGAGAGACCCAGTACTTC. This gives the protein CAGSLKWGGETQYF.

With regard to this clonotype: One base away lies a much larger clone, so this may be a sequencing read error. This chain connects TRBV4-2 to TRBJ2-4; perhaps TRBD2 as D (5 bases). The CDR3 sequence is 17 residues long. Germline values: CDR1 LGHNA, CDR2 YNFKEQ. V shed 3 bases and J shed 0 bases, with 15 bases lying between them. For the CDR3, the DNA is TGTGCCAGCAGCCAGGTCGGACGAGCGGTAGCCAAAAACATTCAGTACTTC. Translation: CASSQVGRAVAKNIQYF.

Many counts were recorded for this clonotype. V and J are TRBV7-2 and TRBJ2-5; D gene ambiguous. V was shortened by 3 bases and J by 4 bases, with 12 bases between the two germline ends. The CDR3 extends over 14 amino acids. Germline lookup yields CDR1 SGHTA and CDR2 FQGNSA. The CDR3 DNA is TGTGCCAGCAGCTTTATCCCAGGCCCAGAGACCCAGTACTTC. Translation: CASSFIPGPETQYF.

This chain links TRBV18 with TRBJ1-5; 7 bases map to TRBD1. Trimming removed 6 bases from V and 2 bases from J; junction bases left unmatched: 4. Germline V gene lookup returns CDR1 KGHSH and CDR2 LQKENI. The CDR3 sequence is 14 residues long. The CDR3 here is CASSETGGNQPQHF. The CDR3 coding sequence is TGTGCCAGCTCGGAAACAGGGGGCAATCAGCCCCAGCATTTT.